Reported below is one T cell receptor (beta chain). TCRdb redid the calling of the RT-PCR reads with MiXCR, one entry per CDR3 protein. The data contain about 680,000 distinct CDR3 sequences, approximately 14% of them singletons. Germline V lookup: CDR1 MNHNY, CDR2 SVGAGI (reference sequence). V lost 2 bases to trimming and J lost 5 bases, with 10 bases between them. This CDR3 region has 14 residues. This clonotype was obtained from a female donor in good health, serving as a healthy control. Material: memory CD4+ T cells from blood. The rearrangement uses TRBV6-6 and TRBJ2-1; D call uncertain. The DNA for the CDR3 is TGTGCCAGCAGTTACAAGCAGCAAAACAATGAGCAGTTCTTC. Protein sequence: CASSYKQQNNEQFF.